This TCR beta chain was recorded in a study of a mutant IDH1 vaccine in newly diagnosed glioma. Study-wide context: In weeks 1, 3, 5, 7, 11, 15, 19 and 23, patients were vaccinated.

From germline, CDR1 is SGDLS and CDR2 YYNGEE. The V and J ends lost 4 bases and 5 bases respectively, with 13 bases between them. This CDR3 is 14 amino acids long. The repertoire was sequenced with immunoSEQ multiplex PCR; TCRdb's copy has only in-frame clones and lacks some. The table lists about 22,000 clones, 85% to 90% of them singletons. As for this clone: Its antigen is unknown.

Time point indicated: week 11, during vaccination. Vaccination used 300 ug of mutant IDH1 20-mer peptide per dose, with topical imiquimod. The source material was PBMCs, sampled from a glioma patient whose treatment included an IDH1 peptide vaccine. The chain has TRBV9 and TRBJ2-1; D uncertain. The origin of this receptor is a woman in her thirties or forties with glioma. CDR3 coding DNA: TGTGCCAGCAGCACCTCTCTAGGGAACAATGAGCAGTTCTTC. The encoded protein is CASSTSLGNNEQFF.